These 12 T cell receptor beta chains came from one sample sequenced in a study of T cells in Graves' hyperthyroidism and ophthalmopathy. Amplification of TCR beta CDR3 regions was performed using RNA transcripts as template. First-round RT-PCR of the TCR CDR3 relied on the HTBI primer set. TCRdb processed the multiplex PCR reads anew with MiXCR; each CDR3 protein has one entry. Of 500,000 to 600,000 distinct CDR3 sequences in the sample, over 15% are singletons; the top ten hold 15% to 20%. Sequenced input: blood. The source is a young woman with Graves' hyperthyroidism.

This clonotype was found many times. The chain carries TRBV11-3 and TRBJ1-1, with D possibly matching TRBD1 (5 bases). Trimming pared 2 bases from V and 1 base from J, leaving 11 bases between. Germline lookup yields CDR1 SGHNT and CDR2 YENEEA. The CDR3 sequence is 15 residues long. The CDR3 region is CASSLTPGRNTEAFF. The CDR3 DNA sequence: TGTGCCAGCAGCTTAACCCCGGGACGGAACACTGAAGCTTTCTTT.

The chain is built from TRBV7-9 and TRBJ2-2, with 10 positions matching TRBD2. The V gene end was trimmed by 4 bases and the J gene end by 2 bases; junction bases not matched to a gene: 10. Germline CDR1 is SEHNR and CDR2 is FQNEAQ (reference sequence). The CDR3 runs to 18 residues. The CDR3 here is CASSSTGLAVFNTGELFF. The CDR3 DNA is TGTGCCAGCAGCTCAACCGGACTAGCGGTATTCAACACCGGGGAGCTGTTTTTT.

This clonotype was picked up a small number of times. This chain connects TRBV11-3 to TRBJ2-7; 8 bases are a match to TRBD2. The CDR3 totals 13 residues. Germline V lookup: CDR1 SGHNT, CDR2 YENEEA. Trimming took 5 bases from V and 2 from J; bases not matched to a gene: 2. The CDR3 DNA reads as TGTGCCAGCAGCATGGGACTAGCCTACGAGCAGTACTTC. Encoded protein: CASSMGLAYEQYF.

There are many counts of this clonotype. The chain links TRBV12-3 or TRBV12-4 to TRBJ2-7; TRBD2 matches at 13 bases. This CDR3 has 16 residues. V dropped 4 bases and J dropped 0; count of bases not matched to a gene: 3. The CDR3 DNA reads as TGTGCCAGCAGTTACGGACTAGCGGGGGCCTCCTACGAGCAGTACTTC. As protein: CASSYGLAGASYEQYF.

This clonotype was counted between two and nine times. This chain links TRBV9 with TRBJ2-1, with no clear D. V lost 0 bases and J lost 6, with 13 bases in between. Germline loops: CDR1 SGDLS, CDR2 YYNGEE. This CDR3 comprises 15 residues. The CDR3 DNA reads TGTGCCAGCAGCGTAGACAGTCCACCGGGCAATGAGCAGTTCTTC. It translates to CASSVDSPPGNEQFF.

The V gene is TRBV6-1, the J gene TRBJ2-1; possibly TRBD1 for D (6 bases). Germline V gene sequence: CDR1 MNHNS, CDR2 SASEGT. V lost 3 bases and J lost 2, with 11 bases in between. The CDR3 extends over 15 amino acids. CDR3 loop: CASSDQRTAYNEQFF. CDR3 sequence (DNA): TGTGCCAGCAGTGACCAGCGGACAGCCTACAATGAGCAGTTCTTC.

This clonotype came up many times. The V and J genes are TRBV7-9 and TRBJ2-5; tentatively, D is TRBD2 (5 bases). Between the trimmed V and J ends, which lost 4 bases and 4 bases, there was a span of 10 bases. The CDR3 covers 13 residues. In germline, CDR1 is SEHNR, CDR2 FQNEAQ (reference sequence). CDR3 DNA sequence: TGTGCCAGCAGCTCGGGAACTACAGAGACCCAGTACTTC. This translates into CASSSGTTETQYF.

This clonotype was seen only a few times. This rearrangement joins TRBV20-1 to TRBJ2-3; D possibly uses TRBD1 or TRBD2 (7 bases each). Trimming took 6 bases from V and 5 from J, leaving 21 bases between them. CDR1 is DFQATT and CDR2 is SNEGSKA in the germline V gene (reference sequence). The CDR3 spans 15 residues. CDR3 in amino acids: CSAQGEGGPGDTQYF. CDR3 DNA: TGCAGTGCCCAGGGGGAGGGAGGGCCGGGAGATACGCAGTATTTT.

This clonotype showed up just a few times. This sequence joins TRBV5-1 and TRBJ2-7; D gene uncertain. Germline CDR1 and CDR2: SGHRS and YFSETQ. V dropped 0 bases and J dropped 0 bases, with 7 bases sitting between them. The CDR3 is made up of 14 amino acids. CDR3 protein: CASSLGADSYEQYF. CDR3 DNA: TGCGCCAGCAGCTTGGGGGCAGACTCCTACGAGCAGTACTTC.

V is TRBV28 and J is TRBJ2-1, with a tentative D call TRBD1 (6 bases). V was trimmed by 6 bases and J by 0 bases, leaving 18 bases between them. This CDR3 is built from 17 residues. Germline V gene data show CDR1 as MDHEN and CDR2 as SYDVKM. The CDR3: CASSYNGQPSSYNEQFF. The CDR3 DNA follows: TGTGCCAGCAGCTATAACGGACAGCCGAGCTCCTACAATGAGCAGTTCTTC.

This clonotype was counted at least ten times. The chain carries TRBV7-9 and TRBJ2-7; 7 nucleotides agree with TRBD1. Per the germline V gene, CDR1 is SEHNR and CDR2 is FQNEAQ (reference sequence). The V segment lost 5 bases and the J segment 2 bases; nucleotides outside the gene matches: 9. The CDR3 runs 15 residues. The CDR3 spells CASSLDGTAAYEQYF. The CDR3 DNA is TGTGCCAGCAGCCTAGACGGGACAGCTGCCTACGAGCAGTACTTC.

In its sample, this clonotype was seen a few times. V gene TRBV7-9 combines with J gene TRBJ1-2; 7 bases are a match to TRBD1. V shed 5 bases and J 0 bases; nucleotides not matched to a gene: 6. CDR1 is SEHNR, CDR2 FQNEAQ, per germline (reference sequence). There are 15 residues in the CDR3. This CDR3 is CASSQGQLANYGYTF. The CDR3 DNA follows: TGTGCCAGCAGCCAGGGACAGCTAGCTAACTATGGCTACACCTTC.